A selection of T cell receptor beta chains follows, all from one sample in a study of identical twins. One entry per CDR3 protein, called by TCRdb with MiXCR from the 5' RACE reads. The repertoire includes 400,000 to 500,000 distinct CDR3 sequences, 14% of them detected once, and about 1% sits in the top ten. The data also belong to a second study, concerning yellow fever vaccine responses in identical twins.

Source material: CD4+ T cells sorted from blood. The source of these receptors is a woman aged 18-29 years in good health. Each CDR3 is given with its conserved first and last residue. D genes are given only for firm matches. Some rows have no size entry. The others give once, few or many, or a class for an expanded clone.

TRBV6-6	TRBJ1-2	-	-	CASSQDPNYGYTF	TGTGCCAGCAGTCAGGACCCCAACTATGGCTACACCTTC
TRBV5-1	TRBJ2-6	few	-	CASSPGRGTGANVLTF	TGCGCCAGCAGCCCCGGACGGGGTACTGGGGCCAACGTCCTGACTTTC
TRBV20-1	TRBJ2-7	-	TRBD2	CSATWGGSIKEQYF	TGCAGTGCTACTTGGGGAGGGTCTATAAAAGAGCAGTACTTC
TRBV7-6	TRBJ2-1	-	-	CASSSLTGDNEQFF	TGTGCCAGCAGCTCCCTAACGGGTGACAATGAGCAGTTCTTC
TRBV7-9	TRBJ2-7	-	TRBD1	CASSLGYGTGPYEQYF	TGTGCCAGCAGCTTAGGATACGGGACAGGCCCCTACGAGCAGTACTTC
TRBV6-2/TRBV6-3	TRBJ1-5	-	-	CASNFRGTEQPQHF	TGTGCCAGCAATTTTAGGGGTACGGAGCAGCCCCAGCATTTT
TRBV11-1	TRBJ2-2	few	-	CASSFRPGNTGELFF	TGTGCCAGCAGCTTCCGGCCAGGGAACACCGGGGAGCTGTTTTTT
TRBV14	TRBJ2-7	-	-	CASSQAANEQYF	TGTGCCAGCAGCCAAGCAGCAAACGAGCAGTACTTC
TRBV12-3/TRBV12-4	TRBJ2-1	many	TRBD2	CASSPLAGGTSSNEQFF	TGTGCCAGCAGTCCGCTAGCGGGGGGGACCTCGTCCAATGAGCAGTTCTTC
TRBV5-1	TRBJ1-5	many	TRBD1	CASSLGDRGSNQPQHF	TGCGCCAGCAGCTTGGGGGACAGGGGTAGCAATCAGCCCCAGCATTTT
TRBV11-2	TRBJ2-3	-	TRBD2	CASSPPRTSGRALDTQYF	TGTGCCAGCAGCCCGCCTAGGACTAGCGGGAGGGCCTTAGATACGCAGTATTTT
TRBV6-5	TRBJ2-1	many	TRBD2	CASSYGGGLQNEQFF	TGTGCCAGCAGTTACGGGGGGGGACTACAGAATGAGCAGTTCTTC
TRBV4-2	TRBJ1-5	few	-	CASSNRAGLDQPQHF	TGTGCCAGCAGCAACCGCGCAGGTTTGGATCAGCCCCAGCATTTT
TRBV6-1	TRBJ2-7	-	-	CASSELGTIYEQYF	TGTGCCAGCAGTGAACTAGGCACGATCTACGAGCAGTACTTC
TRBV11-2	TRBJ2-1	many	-	CASSLVLGGNEQFF	TGTGCCAGCAGCTTAGTCCTTGGAGGGAATGAGCAGTTCTTC
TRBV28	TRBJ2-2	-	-	CASSLLTASNTGELFF	TGTGCCAGCAGTCTCCTGACAGCCTCGAACACCGGGGAGCTGTTTTTT
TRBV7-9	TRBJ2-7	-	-	CASSLDGGSYEQYF	TGTGCCAGCAGCTTAGATGGGGGTTCCTACGAGCAGTACTTC
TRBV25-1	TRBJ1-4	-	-	CASSELSANEKLFF	TGTGCCAGCAGTGAATTGTCAGCTAATGAAAAACTGTTTTTT
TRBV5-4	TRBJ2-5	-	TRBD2	CASSLGSGTSGSSGGETQYF	TGTGCCAGCAGCTTGGGGTCCGGGACTAGCGGGAGTTCTGGGGGAGAGACCCAGTACTTC
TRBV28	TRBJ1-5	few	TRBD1	CASSRDRSGRDNQPQHF	TGTGCCAGCAGCCGGGACAGGAGTGGGAGGGACAATCAGCCCCAGCATTTT